This passage covers 24 T cell receptor beta chains from one sample sequenced in a study of blood T cell repertoires in COVID-19. Profiling relied on immunoSEQ multiplex PCR, and the TCRdb table lists in-frame clones only, not all of them. Of some 140,000 clones listed, roughly 81% are singletons. The sequenced sample consisted of peripheral blood. These receptors all come from a human donor in a cohort sampled during active COVID-19.

The chain has TRBV6-5 and TRBJ2-7; weak D call: TRBD2 (5 bases). Per germline, CDR1 MNHEY and CDR2 SVGAGI. V was pared by 8 bases and J by 5 bases, with 16 bases between. The CDR3 extends over 13 amino acids. The CDR3 nucleotides are TGTGCCAGCTCCCGGACTTTTGGAGACGAGCAGTACTTC. Translation: CASSRTFGDEQYF.

The rearrangement uses TRBV9 and TRBJ2-1; 9 bases align to TRBD2. Germline lookup yields CDR1 SGDLS and CDR2 YYNGEE. The CDR3 spans 15 residues. J lost 10 bases, V lost 0 bases, and 8 bases had no gene match. CDR3 sequence reads: CASSVGSSGVNEQFF. The DNA of the CDR3 is TGTGCCAGCAGCGTAGGTTCTAGCGGGGTTAACGAGCAGTTCTTC.

This clone was counted only a few times. The V and J genes are TRBV6-5 and TRBJ1-1; D unclear. The ends were cut back, 8 bases at V and 0 bases at J, with 7 bases in the middle. The CDR3 extends over 12 amino acids. CDR1 and CDR2 from the germline V gene are MNHEY and SVGAGI. The CDR3 DNA sequence: TGTGCCAGCGCGGCTATGAACACTGAAGCTTTCTTT. It translates to CASAAMNTEAFF.

In the case of this clone: One end of the junction fails to match germline, which may point to a read error. The chain has TRBV7-7 and TRBJ2-4, with D possibly matching TRBD2 (6 bases). The germline CDR1 and CDR2 sequences are SSHAT and FNYEAQ (reference sequence). This CDR3 has 17 residues. The CDR3 DNA reads as TGTGCTAGCAGCTCCCGGAAGGGAGGTCTAGCCAAAAACATTCAGTACTTC. This translates into CASSSRKGGLAKNIQYF. The full variable domain, completed using reference TRBV7-7 and TRBJ2-4, is GAGVSQSPRYKVTKRGQDVTLRCDPISSHATLYWYQQALGQGPEFLTYFNYEAQPDKSGLPSDRFSAERPEGSISTLTIQRTEQRDSAMYRCASSSRKGGLAKNIQYFGAGTRLSVL.

Regarding this clone: The sample holds other DNA sequences that translate to the same CDR3. This rearrangement joins TRBV29-1 to TRBJ2-3; D perhaps matches TRBD2 (6 bases). The CDR3 is made up of 13 amino acids. Germline CDR1 reads SQVTM; CDR2 reads ANQGSEA. V was shortened by 4 bases and J by 5 bases, with 13 bases between the two germline ends. The CDR3: CSVVSGVVDTQYF. CDR3 DNA sequence: TGCAGCGTTGTGTCGGGGGTTGTAGATACGCAGTATTTT.

This clone was counted a single time. The rearrangement uses TRBV3-1 (or the pseudogene TRBV3-2) and TRBJ2-5; 9 bases match TRBD2. Germline assignment: CDR1 LGHDT and CDR2 YNNKEL (reference sequence). The CDR3 consists of 14 residues. J gave up 2 bases and V 9 bases, and 7 bases lay outside the gene matches. The CDR3 region has the DNA TGTGCCAGTAGACCAAGCGGGGGGCAAGAGACCCAGTACTTC. The encoded protein is CASRPSGGQETQYF.

The gene calls are TRBV11-2 and TRBJ2-3; 10 nucleotides agree with TRBD2. CDR1 and CDR2 from the germline V gene are SGHAT and FQNNGV. V lost 5 bases to trimming and J lost 1 base; unmatched junction nucleotides: 6. The CDR3 consists of 16 residues. The CDR3 nucleotides read TGTGCCAGCAGCCAACCTAGCGGGGGAGGCACAGATACGCAGTATTTT. Translation gives CASSQPSGGGTDTQYF. Filled out from reference TRBV11-2 and TRBJ2-3, the complete variable domain reads EAGVAQSPRYKIIEKRQSVAFWCNPISGHATLYWYQQILGQGPKLLIQFQNNGVVDDSQLPKDRFSAERLKGVDSTLKIQPAKLEDSAVYLCASSQPSGGGTDTQYFGPGTRLTVL.

In this sample, this clone turned up once. V is TRBV19 and J is TRBJ1-6; D is undetermined. Trimming removed 5 bases at V and 6 bases at J, with 5 bases between. Germline V gene sequence: CDR1 LNHDA, CDR2 SQIVND (reference sequence). The CDR3 is 12 amino acids. The CDR3 here is CASSLVNSPLHF. The CDR3 bases are TGTGCCAGTAGTCTTGTTAATTCACCCCTCCACTTT.

V is TRBV30 and J is TRBJ2-5; TRBD2 matches 11 bases. The CDR3 covers 14 residues. Germline CDR1 reads GTSNPN; CDR2 reads SVGIG (reference sequence). V was pared by 0 bases and J by 5 bases, with 2 bases of the junction left unmatched. The CDR3 loop is CAWSVGTSGETQYF. The CDR3 DNA reads TGTGCCTGGAGTGTAGGGACTAGCGGTGAGACCCAGTACTTC.

The chain is built from TRBV5-1 and TRBJ2-2, with D perhaps matching TRBD1 (5 bases). V was shortened by 4 bases and J by 6 bases, with 10 bases between the two germline ends. The CDR3 loop spans 13 amino acids. The germline V gene encodes CDR1 SGHRS and CDR2 YFSETQ. The CDR3 reads CASSGTGPGELFF. The DNA of the CDR3 is TGCGCCAGCAGCGGAACAGGCCCCGGGGAGCTGTTTTTT.

V usage is TRBV9 and J usage is TRBJ1-6; perhaps TRBD1 as D (6 bases). V lost 2 bases to trimming and J lost 5 bases, with 8 bases between them. This CDR3 comprises 14 residues. In germline, CDR1 is SGDLS, CDR2 YYNGEE. The CDR3 DNA follows: TGTGCCAGCAGCGTCCGGGACAATAATTCACCCCTCCACTTT. Protein product: CASSVRDNNSPLHF.

The V and J genes are TRBV27 and TRBJ2-3; 7 nucleotides align to TRBD1. This CDR3 region has 14 residues. The trim removed 4 bases at V and 10 bases at J, leaving 11 bases unmatched. The germline CDR1 and CDR2 sequences are MNHEY and SMNVEV (reference sequence). CDR3 amino acids: CASSSPQTGIAQYF. The DNA of the CDR3 is TGTGCCAGCAGTTCTCCACAGACAGGGATCGCGCAGTATTTT.

The rearrangement uses TRBV12-5 and TRBJ2-7, with D perhaps TRBD1 (5 bases). V gave up 6 bases and J gave up 6 bases, with 9 bases separating them. This CDR3 comprises 11 residues. Germline V gene data show CDR1 as LGHNT and CDR2 as FRNRAP. DNA for the CDR3: TGTGCTAGTGGACAGGTCGGCGAGCAGTACTTC. Encoded protein: CASGQVGEQYF.

The V gene is TRBV9, the J gene TRBJ1-5; TRBD1 might be the D (5 bases). In germline, CDR1 is SGDLS, CDR2 YYNGEE. The length of the CDR3 is 14 residues. V lost 5 bases and J 0 bases, leaving 9 bases between the germline ends. The CDR3 nucleotides read TGTGCCAGCAGTCGGGACTTTAGCAATCAGCCCCAGCATTTT. The encoded protein is CASSRDFSNQPQHF.

The chain combines TRBV6-5 with TRBJ1-2; TRBD1 matches 8 bases. V was clipped by 2 bases and J by 3 bases; unmatched bases: 5. The CDR3 contains 15 residues. Germline V lookup: CDR1 MNHEY, CDR2 SVGAGI. For the CDR3, the DNA is TGTGCCAGCAGTTACGGAACAGGGGGGTACTATGGCTACACCTTC. Amino acids: CASSYGTGGYYGYTF.

The chain links TRBV11-2 to TRBJ1-2; 7 nucleotides line up with TRBD1. V dropped 5 bases and J dropped 13; count of bases not matched to a gene: 16. This CDR3 is built from 14 residues. Germline CDR1 reads SGHAT; CDR2 reads FQNNGV. CDR3 DNA: TGTGCCAGCAGCAGAGGACAGGCGATCGATAGTCGCACCTTC. It translates to CASSRGQAIDSRTF.

The chain is built from TRBV7-9 and TRBJ1-3, with 10 bases lining up with TRBD1. The germline V gene encodes CDR1 SEHNR and CDR2 FQNEAQ (reference sequence). The CDR3 is made up of 18 amino acids. V lost 3 bases, J lost 3 bases, and 11 bases stayed unmatched. In DNA, the CDR3 is TGTGCCAGCAGCTTCGGACAGGGGGTCCTACTCAGTGGAAACACCATATATTTT. Translating it yields CASSFGQGVLLSGNTIYF.

This chain joins TRBV30 and TRBJ1-2; weak D call: TRBD1 (6 bases). The CDR3 sequence is 14 residues long. Germline CDR1 is GTSNPN and CDR2 is SVGIG (reference sequence). Trimming cost V 0 bases and J 1 base, with 9 bases left between them. The chain's CDR3 is CAWSVFRGNYGYTF. The CDR3 region has the DNA TGTGCCTGGAGTGTATTCAGGGGTAACTATGGCTACACCTTC.

This clone has a handful of counts. J is TRBJ1-2 and V is TRBV27, with 7 bases aligning to TRBD1. After removal of 6 bases from V and 8 bases from J, the junction contained 9 bases not matched to a gene. Germline V gives CDR1 MNHEY, CDR2 SMNVEV (reference sequence). This CDR3 region has 13 residues. The CDR3 loop is CASRRTGSEGYTF. CDR3 DNA sequence: TGTGCCAGCAGACGGACAGGATCAGAGGGCTACACCTTC.

The chain joins TRBV10-1 to TRBJ2-7; no clear D. V was clipped by 3 bases and J by 2 bases, with 8 bases between them. The CDR3 length is 13 residues. From germline, CDR1 is WNHNN and CDR2 SYGVQD (reference sequence). In DNA form, the CDR3 reads TGCGCCAGCAGTGAAGGCGGCCCCTACGAGCAGTACTTC. Its translation is CASSEGGPYEQYF.

This sequence joins TRBV29-1 and TRBJ2-1; TRBD2 matches 12 bases. Per germline, CDR1 SQVTM and CDR2 ANQGSEA. CDR3 size: 17 residues. After removal of 1 base from V and 0 bases from J, the junction contained 4 bases not matched to a gene. CDR3 DNA: TGCAGCGTTGAAGTTTCTAGCGGGGGGGCCTCCTACAATGAGCAGTTCTTC. It specifies CSVEVSSGGASYNEQFF.

This rearrangement joins TRBV6-5 to TRBJ2-1; 8 bases match TRBD1. Trimming at V came to 6 bases and at J to 1 base, leaving 5 bases not matched to a gene. Germline V gene data show CDR1 as MNHEY and CDR2 as SVGAGI. The CDR3 contains 15 residues. DNA for the CDR3: TGTGCCAGCAGCCCACAGGGGGTTTCCTACAATGAGCAGTTCTTC. Amino acids: CASSPQGVSYNEQFF.

The V gene is TRBV7-9, the J gene TRBJ2-1, with 9 nucleotides matching TRBD1. The length of the CDR3 is 15 residues. CDR1 SEHNR and CDR2 FQNEAQ come from the germline V gene (reference sequence). V lost 5 bases, J lost 9 bases, and 11 bases stayed unmatched. The CDR3 region is CASSPPGQGFGEQFF. CDR3 nucleotide sequence: TGTGCCAGCAGCCCACCGGGACAGGGTTTCGGTGAGCAGTTCTTC.

The genes are TRBV19 and TRBJ1-2, with 7 bases matching TRBD1. Germline lookup yields CDR1 LNHDA and CDR2 SQIVND (reference sequence). This CDR3 is built from 14 residues. The ends lost 9 bases at V and 3 bases at J; junction bases unmatched: 10. Written as DNA, the CDR3 is TGTGCCAGCCTCCTCAGGGGGTCGGACTATGGCTACACCTTC. Protein product: CASLLRGSDYGYTF. The full variable domain, completed using reference TRBV19 and TRBJ1-2, is DGGITQSPKYLFRKEGQNVTLSCEQNLNHDAMYWYRQDPGQGLRLIYYSQIVNDFQKGDIAEGYSVSREKKESFPLTVTSAQKNPTAFYLCASLLRGSDYGYTFGSGTRLTVV.